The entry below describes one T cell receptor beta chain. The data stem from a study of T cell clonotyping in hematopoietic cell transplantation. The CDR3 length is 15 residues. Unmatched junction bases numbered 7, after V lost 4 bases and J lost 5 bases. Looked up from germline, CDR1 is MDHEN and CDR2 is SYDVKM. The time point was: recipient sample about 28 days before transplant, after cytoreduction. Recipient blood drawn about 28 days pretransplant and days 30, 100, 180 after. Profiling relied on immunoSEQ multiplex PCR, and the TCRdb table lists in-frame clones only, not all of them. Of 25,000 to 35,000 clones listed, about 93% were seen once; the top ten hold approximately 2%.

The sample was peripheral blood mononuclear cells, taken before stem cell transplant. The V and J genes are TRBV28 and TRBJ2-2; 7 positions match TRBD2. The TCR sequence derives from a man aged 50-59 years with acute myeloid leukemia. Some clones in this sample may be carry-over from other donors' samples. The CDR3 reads CASSWAGVRTGELFF. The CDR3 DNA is TGTGCCAGCAGTTGGGCGGGAGTGAGGACCGGGGAGCTGTTTTTT.